The 10 T cell receptor beta chains below come from one sample, sequenced in a study of T cell responses to AZD1222 COVID-19 vaccine. Generated by immunoSEQ multiplex PCR, the TCRdb table keeps only in-frame clones and is missing some. The table records around 110,000 clones, 88% of them present only once. The sequencing used peripheral blood, collected on day 0 of AZD1222 vaccination. The receptors derive from an adult in good health.

This clone was observed a few times. The V gene is TRBV4-3, the J gene TRBJ1-3; D possibly corresponds to TRBD1 (6 bases). CDR1 LGHNA and CDR2 YSLEER come from the germline V gene. Trimming cost V 1 base and J 2 bases, with 15 bases left between them. The CDR3 length is 17 residues. The CDR3 region has the DNA TGCGCCAGCAGCCAAGGCAGGGGCGGGGGTCCTGGAAACACCATATATTTT. As protein: CASSQGRGGGPGNTIYF.

The table lists this clone with a count of one. This rearrangement joins TRBV14 to TRBJ2-3; D is tentatively TRBD1 or TRBD2 (5 bases each). V gave up 4 bases and J gave up 4 bases, with 18 bases separating them. CDR3 size: 16 residues. Germline assignment: CDR1 SGHDN and CDR2 FVKESK. The CDR3 region has the DNA TGTGCCAGCAGCCGCCCCGGGGCCTCCTTGGCAGATACGCAGTATTTT. Protein sequence: CASSRPGASLADTQYF.

The chain combines TRBV19 with TRBJ2-5; 8 bases fit TRBD2. The V gene end was trimmed by 2 bases and the J gene end by 4 bases; junction bases not matched to a gene: 9. Germline CDR1 reads LNHDA; CDR2 reads SQIVND (reference sequence). The CDR3 runs 16 residues. The CDR3 DNA reads as TGTGCCAGTAGTATAAAGGAGGCGGGAGGCGGAGAGACCCAGTACTTC. Amino acid sequence: CASSIKEAGGGETQYF.

The CDR3, as DNA: TGTGCCAGCAGAGATTCCAGGGGGCCTACTAACTATGGCTACACCTTC. Amino acid sequence: CASRDSRGPTNYGYTF. This rearrangement joins TRBV11-2 to TRBJ1-2, with 8 bases that match TRBD1. With 6 bases clipped from V and 0 bases from J, the junction kept 9 bases outside the gene matches. Germline values: CDR1 SGHAT, CDR2 FQNNGV. The CDR3 spans 16 residues. The complete variable domain, with remaining parts taken from reference TRBV11-2 and TRBJ1-2, reads EAGVAQSPRYKIIEKRQSVAFWCNPISGHATLYWYQQILGQGPKLLIQFQNNGVVDDSQLPKDRFSAERLKGVDSTLKIQPAKLEDSAVYLCASRDSRGPTNYGYTFGSGTRLTVV.

This clone has a single count. V gene TRBV11-3 combines with J gene TRBJ2-7; the match to TRBD2 covers 7 bases. V gave up 5 bases and J gave up 3 bases; unmatched junction bases: 13. Looked up from germline, CDR1 is SGHNT and CDR2 is YENEEA. The CDR3 spans 16 residues. The CDR3 loop is CASSKDSGTPYYEQYF. The CDR3 DNA is TGTGCCAGCAGCAAAGACAGCGGGACGCCTTACTACGAGCAGTACTTC.

The rearrangement uses TRBV5-1 and TRBJ2-7; 7 nucleotides agree with TRBD1. J was trimmed by 3 bases and V by 4 bases; bases with no gene match: 10. CDR3 size: 15 residues. Germline-derived CDR1 and CDR2 are SGHRS and YFSETQ. In DNA form, the CDR3 reads TGCGCCAGCAGCCCCGGACAGGTAAACGTCTACGAGCAGTACTTC. As protein: CASSPGQVNVYEQYF.

This clone has just a few counts. The chain links TRBV6-5 to TRBJ2-3; 11 nucleotides line up with TRBD1. J lost 3 bases, V lost 4 bases, and 6 bases had no gene match. This CDR3 contains 16 residues. Germline V gene lookup returns CDR1 MNHEY and CDR2 SVGAGI. The CDR3 nucleotides are TGTGCCAGCAGTTTGCGGACAGGGGGCGGTACAGATACGCAGTATTTT. Translated, it gives CASSLRTGGGTDTQYF.

The chain has TRBV29-1 and TRBJ1-1; D is unclear. Germline V gene data show CDR1 as SQVTM and CDR2 as ANQGSEA. The CDR3 loop spans 13 amino acids. Trimming removed 4 bases at V and 3 bases at J, with 12 bases between. The CDR3 DNA is TGCAGCGTTGTCACGGAAAGATACACTGAAGCTTTCTTT. It yields the protein CSVVTERYTEAFF.

The CDR3 region is CASSFWPGDGYTF. Here the CDR3 DNA reads TGTGCCAGCAGTTTTTGGCCAGGGGATGGCTACACCTTC. The chain uses TRBV12-3 or TRBV12-4 and TRBJ1-2; D possibly corresponds to TRBD1 (6 bases). Trimming left V 3 bases short and J 6 bases short, with 11 bases between. CDR3 length: 13 residues.

The rearrangement joins TRBV15 to TRBJ2-7; 7 bases fit TRBD2. Unmatched junction bases numbered 1, after V lost 0 bases and J lost 2 bases. The length of the CDR3 is 14 residues. Germline CDR1 reads LNHNV; CDR2 reads YYDKDF (reference sequence). As DNA, the CDR3 is TGTGCCACCAGCAGAGACCGGGGGGCCTACGAGCAGTACTTC. Its translation is CATSRDRGAYEQYF.